This T cell receptor (beta chain) was identified during a study of vaccination effects on CD4 cells after COVID-19. On the study more broadly: Participants each got two BNT162b2 or mRNA-1273 vaccine doses. Overall study results and limits: There was marked clonal contraction among infection- and vaccine-induced clones late after vaccination.

With respect to this clone: Its target is not known.

The repertoire was sequenced with immunoSEQ multiplex PCR; TCRdb's copy has only in-frame clones and lacks some. The sample has around 28,000 clones; about four fifths are singletons. Sequencing in the ViraFEST assay came after antigen-specific CD4+ T cells had been expanded with viral peptide pools, which were used to stimulate PBMC. Scientists isolated CD4+ T cells after an approximately ten-day culture period ended. Each vaccine recipient was nucleocapsid antibody negative and had no prior SARS-CoV-2 infection. Some 2.2 million PBMC per well were cultured with approximately 10 IU/ml IL-2 and around 9.4 ug/ml peptides. Cultures received IL-2 medium that replaced half the medium on days 3 and 7. This specimen consisted of CD4+ T cells from PBMCs cultured with SARS-CoV-2 spike peptides, obtained before COVID-19 vaccination. This receptor was obtained from a human donor who received a COVID-19 vaccine.

CDR3 sequence reads: CASSRGELDGYTF. The DNA for the CDR3 is TGTGCCAGCAGCCGCGGCGAACTAGATGGCTACACCTTC. The chain is built from TRBV7-2 and TRBJ1-2; D is uncertain. The CDR3 is 13 residues long. Germline lookup yields CDR1 SGHTA and CDR2 FQGNSA. V shed 5 bases and J shed 6 bases, with 13 bases lying between them. The full variable domain, rest sourced from reference TRBV7-2 and TRBJ1-2, is GAGVSQSPSNKVTEKGKDVELRCDPISGHTALYWYRQSLGQGLEFLIYFQGNSAPDKSGLPSDRFSAERTGGSVSTLTIQRTQQEDSAVYLCASSRGELDGYTFGSGTRLTVV.